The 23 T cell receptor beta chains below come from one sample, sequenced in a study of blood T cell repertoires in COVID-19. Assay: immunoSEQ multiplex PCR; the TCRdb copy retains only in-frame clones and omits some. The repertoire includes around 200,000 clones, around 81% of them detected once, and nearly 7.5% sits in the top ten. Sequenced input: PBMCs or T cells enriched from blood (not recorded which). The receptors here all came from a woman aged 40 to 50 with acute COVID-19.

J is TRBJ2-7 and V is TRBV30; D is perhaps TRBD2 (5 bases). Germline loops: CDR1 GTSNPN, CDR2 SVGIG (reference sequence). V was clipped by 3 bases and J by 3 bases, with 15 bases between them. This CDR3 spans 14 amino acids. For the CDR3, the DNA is TGTGCCTGGAGCCGGGGTCTGGGCCTCTACGAGCAGTACTTC. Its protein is CAWSRGLGLYEQYF.

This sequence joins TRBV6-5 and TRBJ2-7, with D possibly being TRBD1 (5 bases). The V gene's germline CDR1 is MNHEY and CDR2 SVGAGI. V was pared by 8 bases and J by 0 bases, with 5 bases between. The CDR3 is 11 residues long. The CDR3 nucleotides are TGTGCCAGCGGGGCCTCCTACGAGCAGTACTTC. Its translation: CASGASYEQYF.

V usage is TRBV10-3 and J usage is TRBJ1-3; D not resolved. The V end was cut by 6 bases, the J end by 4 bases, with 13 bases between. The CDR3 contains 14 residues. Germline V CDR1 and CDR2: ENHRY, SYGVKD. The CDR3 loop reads CAIRDNNLGNTIYF. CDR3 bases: TGTGCCATCAGAGACAATAATTTAGGAAACACCATATATTTT.

The CDR3 spells CASSPRAGGPSDNEQFF. CDR3 nucleotide sequence: TGTGCCAGCAGCCCCCGAGCGGGGGGCCCATCCGACAATGAGCAGTTCTTC. The J gene is TRBJ2-1, the V gene TRBV7-3; TRBD2 matches 9 bases. J lost 5 bases, V lost 5 bases, and 13 bases had no gene match. Germline V gene sequence: CDR1 SGHTA, CDR2 FQGTGA. The CDR3 is made up of 17 amino acids.

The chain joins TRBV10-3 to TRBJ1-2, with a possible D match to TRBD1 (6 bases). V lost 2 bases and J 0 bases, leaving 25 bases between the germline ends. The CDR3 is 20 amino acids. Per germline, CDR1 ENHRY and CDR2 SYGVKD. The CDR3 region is CAISETRGGTDRPTNYGYTF. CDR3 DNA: TGTGCCATCAGTGAGACCCGTGGAGGTACCGACAGGCCTACTAACTATGGCTACACCTTC.

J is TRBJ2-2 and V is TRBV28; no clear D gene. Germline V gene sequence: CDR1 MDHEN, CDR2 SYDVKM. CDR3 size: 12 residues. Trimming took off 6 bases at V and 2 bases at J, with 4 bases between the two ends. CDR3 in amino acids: CASSLNTGELFF. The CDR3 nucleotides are TGTGCCAGCAGCCTCAACACCGGGGAGCTGTTTTTT.

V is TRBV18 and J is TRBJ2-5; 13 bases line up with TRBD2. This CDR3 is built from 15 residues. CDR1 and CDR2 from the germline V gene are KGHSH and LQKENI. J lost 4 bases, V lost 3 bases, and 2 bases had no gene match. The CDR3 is CASSPTSGRGETQYF. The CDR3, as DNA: TGTGCCAGCTCACCCACTAGCGGGAGGGGAGAGACCCAGTACTTC.

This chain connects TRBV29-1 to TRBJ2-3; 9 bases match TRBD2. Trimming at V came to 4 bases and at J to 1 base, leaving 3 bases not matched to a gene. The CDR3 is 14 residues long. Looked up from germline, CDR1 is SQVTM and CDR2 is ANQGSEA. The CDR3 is CSVVIAGGTDTQYF. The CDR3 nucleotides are TGCAGCGTTGTTATAGCGGGGGGCACAGATACGCAGTATTTT.

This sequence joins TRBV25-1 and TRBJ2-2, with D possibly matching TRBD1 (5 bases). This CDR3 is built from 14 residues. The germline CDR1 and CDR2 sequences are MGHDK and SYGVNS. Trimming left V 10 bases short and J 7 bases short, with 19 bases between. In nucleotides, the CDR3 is TGTGCCACTAGTGAGCAGGGTGTAAACGGGGAGCTGTTTTTT. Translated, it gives CATSEQGVNGELFF. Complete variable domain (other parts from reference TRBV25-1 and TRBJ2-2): EADIYQTPRYLVIGTGKKITLECSQTMGHDKMYWYQQDPGMELHLIHYSYGVNSTEKGDLSSESTVSRIRTEHFPLTLESARPSHTSQYLCATSEQGVNGELFFGEGSRLTVL.

The CDR3: CASSLVTGIGDTQYF. CDR3 sequence (DNA): TGTGCCAGCAGCTTAGTGACAGGAATTGGAGATACGCAGTATTTT. The chain links TRBV7-9 to TRBJ2-3, with D tentatively TRBD1 (6 bases). CDR3 size: 15 residues. CDR1 SEHNR and CDR2 FQNEAQ come from the germline V gene (reference sequence). V lost 1 base and J 5 bases, leaving 13 bases between the germline ends.

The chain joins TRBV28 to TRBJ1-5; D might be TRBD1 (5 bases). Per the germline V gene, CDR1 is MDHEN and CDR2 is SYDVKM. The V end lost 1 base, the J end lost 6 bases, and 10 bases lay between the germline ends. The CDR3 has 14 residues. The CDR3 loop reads CASSLSGGIQPQHF. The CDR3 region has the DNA TGTGCCAGCAGTTTATCCGGGGGGATTCAGCCCCAGCATTTT.

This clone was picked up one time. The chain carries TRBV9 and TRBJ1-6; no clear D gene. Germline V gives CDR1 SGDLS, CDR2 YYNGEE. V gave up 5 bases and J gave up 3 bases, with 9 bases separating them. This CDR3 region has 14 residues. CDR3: CASRAGLYNSPLHF. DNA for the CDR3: TGTGCCAGCAGGGCGGGCCTCTATAATTCACCCCTCCACTTT.

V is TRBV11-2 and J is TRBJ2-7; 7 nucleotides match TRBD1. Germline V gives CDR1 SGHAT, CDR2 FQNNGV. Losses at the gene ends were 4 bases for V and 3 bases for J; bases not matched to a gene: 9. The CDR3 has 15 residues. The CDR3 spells CASSSISRGNYEQYF. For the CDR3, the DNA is TGTGCCAGCAGCTCGATCTCCAGGGGGAACTACGAGCAGTACTTC.

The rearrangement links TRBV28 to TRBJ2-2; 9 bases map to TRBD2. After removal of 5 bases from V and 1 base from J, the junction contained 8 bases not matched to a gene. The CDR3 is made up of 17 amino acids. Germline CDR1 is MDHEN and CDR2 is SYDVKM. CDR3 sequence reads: CASSLAGLAKNTGELFF. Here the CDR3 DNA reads TGTGCCAGCAGTCTCGCCGGACTAGCGAAGAACACCGGGGAGCTGTTTTTT.

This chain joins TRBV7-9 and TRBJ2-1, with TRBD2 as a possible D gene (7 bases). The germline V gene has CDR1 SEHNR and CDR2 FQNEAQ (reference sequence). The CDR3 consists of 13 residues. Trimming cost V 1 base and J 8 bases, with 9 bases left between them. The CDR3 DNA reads TGTGCCAGCAGCTTAGGAGGGGGGGATGAGCAGTTCTTC. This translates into CASSLGGGDEQFF.

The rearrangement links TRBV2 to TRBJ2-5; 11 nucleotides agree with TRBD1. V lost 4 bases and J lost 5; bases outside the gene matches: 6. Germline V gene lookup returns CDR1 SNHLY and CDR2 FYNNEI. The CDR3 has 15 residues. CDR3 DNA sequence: TGTGCCAGCAGTGGATATGGACAGGGGGCTGAGACCCAGTACTTC. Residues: CASSGYGQGAETQYF.

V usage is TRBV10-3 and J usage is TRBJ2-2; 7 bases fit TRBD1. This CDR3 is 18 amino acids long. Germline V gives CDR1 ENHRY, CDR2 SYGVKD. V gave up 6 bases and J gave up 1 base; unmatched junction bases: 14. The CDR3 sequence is CAISRQGNATKNTGELFF. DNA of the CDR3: TGTGCCATCAGCCGACAGGGTAATGCGACCAAGAACACCGGGGAGCTGTTTTTT.

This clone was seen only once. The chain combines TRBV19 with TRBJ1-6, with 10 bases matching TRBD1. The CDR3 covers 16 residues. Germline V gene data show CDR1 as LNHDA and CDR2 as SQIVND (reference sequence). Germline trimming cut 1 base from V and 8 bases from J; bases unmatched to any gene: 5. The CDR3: CASSIVRTGGHSPLHF. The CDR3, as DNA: TGTGCCAGTAGTATAGTTCGGACAGGGGGGCATTCACCCCTCCACTTT.

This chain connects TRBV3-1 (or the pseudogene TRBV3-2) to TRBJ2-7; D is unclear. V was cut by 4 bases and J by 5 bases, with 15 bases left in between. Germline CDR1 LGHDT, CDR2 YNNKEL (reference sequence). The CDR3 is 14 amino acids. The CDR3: CASSPRAVGDEQYF. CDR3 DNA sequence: TGTGCCAGCAGCCCCCGCGCGGTTGGCGACGAGCAGTACTTC.

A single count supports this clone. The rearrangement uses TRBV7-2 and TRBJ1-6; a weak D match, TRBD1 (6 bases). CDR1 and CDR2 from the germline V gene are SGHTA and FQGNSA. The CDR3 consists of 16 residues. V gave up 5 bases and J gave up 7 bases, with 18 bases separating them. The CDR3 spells CASSPVWDTSNSPLHF. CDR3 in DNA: TGTGCCAGCAGCCCCGTGTGGGACACCTCAAATTCACCCCTCCACTTT.

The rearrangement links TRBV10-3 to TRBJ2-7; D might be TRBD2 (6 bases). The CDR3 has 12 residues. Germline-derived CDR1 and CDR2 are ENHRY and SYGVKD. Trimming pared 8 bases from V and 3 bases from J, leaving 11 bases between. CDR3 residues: CAIRGADYEQYF. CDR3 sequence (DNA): TGTGCCATCCGCGGGGCGGACTACGAGCAGTACTTC.

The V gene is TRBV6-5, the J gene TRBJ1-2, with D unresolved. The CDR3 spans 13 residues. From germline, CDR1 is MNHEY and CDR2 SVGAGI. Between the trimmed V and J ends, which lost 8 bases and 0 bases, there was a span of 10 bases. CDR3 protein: CASVAASNYGYTF. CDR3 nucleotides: TGTGCCAGCGTGGCGGCCTCTAACTATGGCTACACCTTC.

Here the CDR3 reads CAISESTGTYGYTF. CDR3 nucleotides: TGTGCCATCAGTGAGTCAACAGGGACCTATGGCTACACCTTC. The V gene is TRBV10-3, the J gene TRBJ1-2; perhaps TRBD1 as D (6 bases). This CDR3 is built from 14 residues. Germline CDR1 is ENHRY and CDR2 is SYGVKD. With 0 bases removed from V and 4 bases from J, the gap between germline ends came to 9 bases.